The 14 T cell receptor beta chains below come from one sample, sequenced in a study of siplizumab effects on memory and regulatory T cells. TCRdb keeps only in-frame clones here, not all; method: immunoSEQ multiplex PCR. The table shows 85,000 to 90,000 clones, with 70% to 90% occurring only once. The source material was CD4+ T cells sorted from blood. The source of these receptors is a human donor in good health.

The chain links TRBV12-5 to TRBJ2-1, with a weak D call TRBD2 (6 bases). The CDR3 consists of 18 residues. V lost 3 bases to trimming and J lost 5 bases, with 23 bases between them. CDR1 is LGHNT, CDR2 FRNRAP, per germline. The CDR3 nucleotides read TGTGCTAGTGGTTTAATAACTGGGAGGCGGACGGTCAACAATGAGCAGTTCTTC. Translation: CASGLITGRRTVNNEQFF. Using reference TRBV12-5 and TRBJ2-1 for the parts outside the CDR3, the full variable domain is DARVTQTPRHKVTEMGQEVTMRCQPILGHNTVFWYRQTMMQGLELLAYFRNRAPLDDSGMPKDRFSAEMPDATLATLKIQPSEPRDSAVYFCASGLITGRRTVNNEQFFGPGTRLTVL.

The chain combines TRBV25-1 with TRBJ2-7; D unclear. This CDR3 is 11 amino acids long. V lost 7 bases to trimming and J lost 3 bases, with 7 bases between them. Germline CDR1 reads MGHDK; CDR2 reads SYGVNS. The CDR3 nucleotides are TGTGCCAGCATTTTCCACTACGAGCAGTACTTC. Translation gives CASIFHYEQYF.

The chain employs TRBV19 and TRBJ2-7; the D gene is possibly TRBD1 (6 bases). The CDR3 spans 14 residues. Germline CDR1 is LNHDA and CDR2 is SQIVND (reference sequence). Trimming stripped 7 bases from V and 6 bases from J, with 19 bases between. CDR3 coding DNA: TGTGCCAGTATCCCGGACAGAACTGCCGGCGAGCAGTACTTC. Protein sequence: CASIPDRTAGEQYF.

The CDR3 coding sequence is TGCGCCAGCAGACCAGGGCCAGGGGGCTCCTACAATGAGCAGTTCTTC. As protein: CASRPGPGGSYNEQFF. The rearrangement links TRBV5-1 to TRBJ2-1; 7 bases map to TRBD1. The CDR3 is 16 amino acids. Germline trimming cut 5 bases from V and 0 bases from J; bases unmatched to any gene: 8. Germline V gene sequence: CDR1 SGHRS, CDR2 YFSETQ.

The chain links TRBV21-1 to TRBJ2-5; TRBD1, the table's D call, was not compared with the DNA. TRBV21-1 is a pseudogene. The CDR3 covers 16 residues. The CDR3 coding sequence is TGTGCCAGCAGCAAAGGGGACAGGGTAAGTTCTGAGACCCAGTACTTC. Residues: CASSKGDRVSSETQYF.

The CDR3 DNA sequence: TGTGCCAGCAGTTCCGTTTGGACAGGAGACACCGGGGAGCTGTTTTTT. It encodes CASSSVWTGDTGELFF. This chain uses TRBV6-6 with TRBJ2-2; 7 bases align to TRBD1. V gave up 4 bases and J gave up 3 bases; unmatched junction bases: 8. Germline lookup yields CDR1 MNHNY and CDR2 SVGAGI (reference sequence). CDR3 size: 16 residues.

V and J are TRBV7-9 and TRBJ2-7; D remains unclear. The CDR3 is 14 residues long. Trimming took 0 bases from V and 5 from J, leaving 11 bases between them. Germline lookup yields CDR1 SEHNR and CDR2 FQNEAQ (reference sequence). CDR3 region: CASSLAVRSNEQYF. DNA of the CDR3: TGTGCCAGCAGCTTAGCCGTCCGTTCTAACGAGCAGTACTTC.

The V and J genes are TRBV5-4 and TRBJ2-1; D gene uncertain. The CDR3 consists of 14 residues. The V and J ends lost 0 bases and 5 bases respectively, with 9 bases between them. Germline V CDR1 and CDR2: SGHNT, YYREEE (reference sequence). CDR3 DNA: TGTGCCAGCAGCTTGGAGGGTGCCCACAATGAGCAGTTCTTC. It yields the protein CASSLEGAHNEQFF.

The chain joins TRBV5-1 to TRBJ2-5; a possible D gene is TRBD1 (5 bases). The germline CDR1 and CDR2 sequences are SGHRS and YFSETQ. The CDR3 has 14 residues. V lost 0 bases to trimming and J lost 5 bases, with 11 bases between them. CDR3 in DNA: TGCGCCAGCAGCTTGGACAGGCAGAGGGAGACCCAGTACTTC. Its translation is CASSLDRQRETQYF.

This clone appeared a single time. The V gene is TRBV5-4, the J gene TRBJ2-6, with TRBD2 matching over 12 bases. V lost 6 bases, J lost 3 bases, and 7 bases stayed unmatched. Germline V gene lookup returns CDR1 SGHNT and CDR2 YYREEE (reference sequence). This CDR3 is built from 17 residues. CDR3 DNA sequence: TGTGCCAGCAATTTACTAGCGGGAGGAGTTGGGGCCAACGTCCTGACTTTC. This gives the protein CASNLLAGGVGANVLTF.

CDR3 sequence (DNA): TGTGCCTGGAGTGCTCGCCGGGACAGAATCAATCAGCCCCAGCATTTT. It is translated as CAWSARRDRINQPQHF. The chain recombines TRBV30 with TRBJ1-5; 7 bases are a match to TRBD1. This CDR3 region has 16 residues. J gave up 3 bases and V 1 base, and 9 bases lay outside the gene matches. Germline values: CDR1 GTSNPN, CDR2 SVGIG (reference sequence).

The chain combines TRBV6-1 with TRBJ1-5; D may be TRBD1 (6 bases). The CDR3 has 17 residues. Germline V lookup: CDR1 MNHNS, CDR2 SASEGT. With 2 bases removed from V and 2 bases from J, the gap between germline ends came to 16 bases. CDR3 region: CASSENSGGWGNQPQHF. CDR3 bases: TGTGCCAGCAGTGAAAATTCTGGGGGCTGGGGCAATCAGCCCCAGCATTTT.

The rearrangement uses TRBV27 and TRBJ2-7; 9 bases are a match to TRBD1. CDR3 size: 14 residues. The V and J ends lost 5 bases and 3 bases, in that order; junction bases with no gene match: 5. The germline CDR1 and CDR2 sequences are MNHEY and SMNVEV (reference sequence). CDR3 nucleotide sequence: TGTGCCAGCAGTCGAAGACAGGGGGTCTACGAGCAGTACTTC. Protein sequence: CASSRRQGVYEQYF.

V gene TRBV21-1 combines with J gene TRBJ2-1; no DNA check was done on the table's D call, TRBD2. TRBV21-1 is listed as a pseudogene. The CDR3 covers 21 residues. The CDR3: CASSNQVGPGLAGGFGDEQFF. DNA for the CDR3: TGTGCCAGCAGCAACCAGGTGGGGCCGGGACTAGCGGGAGGGTTCGGCGATGAGCAGTTCTTC.